These T cell receptor beta chains were read from a single sample in a study of T cells in Graves' hyperthyroidism and ophthalmopathy. From the multiplex PCR reads, TCRdb called clonotypes with MiXCR, one entry per CDR3 protein. Among under 400,000 distinct CDR3 sequences, roughly 15% were seen once, and the ten largest hold approximately 20%. The sequenced sample was blood. These receptors all come from a woman aged 55-75 years with Graves' ophthalmopathy. Each CDR3 is given with its conserved first and last residue. D genes are given only for firm matches. Rows give clone size only sometimes, using once, few, many, or a class for an expanded clone.

v_call	clone_size	j_call	d_call	cdr3_nt	cdr3_aa
TRBV29-1	few	TRBJ2-1	.	TGCAGCGTTGTGTTCCCCGAATCCTACAATGAGCAGTTCTTC	CSVVFPESYNEQFF
TRBV2	many	TRBJ2-1	TRBD2	TGTGCCAGCAGTGATACTAGCGGGCGCTACAATGAGCAGTTCTTC	CASSDTSGRYNEQFF
TRBV27	once	TRBJ1-2	TRBD1	TGTGCCAGCAGTTTAATGACCCCGATTAACGGCGACAGGGATTTTTATGGCTACACCTTC	CASSLMTPINGDRDFYGYTF
TRBV29-1	many	TRBJ2-7	.	TGCAGCGTAACCTCTCGCGGCAGGAGATCCTACGAGCAGTACTTC	CSVTSRGRRSYEQYF
TRBV7-2	few	TRBJ1-1	TRBD1	TGTGCCAGCAAAATCACAGGGGGCACTGAAGCTTTCTTT	CASKITGGTEAFF
TRBV28	many	TRBJ2-3	.	TGTGCCAGCAGGTCAGGAGGGACAGATACGCAGTATTTT	CASRSGGTDTQYF
TRBV27	.	TRBJ2-2	.	TGTGCCAGCAGTCCTATGGCCGGGGAGCTGTTTTTT	CASSPMAGELFF
TRBV3-1	many	TRBJ1-6	TRBD1	TGTGCCAGCAGCTCCGGGACAGGGAATTCACCCCTCCACTTT	CASSSGTGNSPLHF
TRBV3-1	few	TRBJ2-7	.	TGTGCCAGCAGCCAAGATGGAGACAAACCCTACGAGCAGTACTTC	CASSQDGDKPYEQYF
TRBV7-3	many	TRBJ2-1	TRBD2	TGTGCCAGCAGCTTAAACGGACTAGCGTACACCTACAATGAGCAGTTCTTC	CASSLNGLAYTYNEQFF
TRBV7-2	.	TRBJ2-7	TRBD2	TGTGCCAGCAGCGGACCCCCTAGCGGGAGATACGAGCAGTACTTC	CASSGPPSGRYEQYF
TRBV6-5	many	TRBJ1-1	.	TGTGCCAGCAGTTACGCTGTAGGGGTGAGCACTGAAGCTTTCTTT	CASSYAVGVSTEAFF
TRBV3-1	once	TRBJ2-7	.	TGTGCCGCCGGCGATGGCCCCTACGAGCAGTACTTC	CAAGDGPYEQYF
TRBV4-2	few	TRBJ1-1	TRBD1	TGTGCCAGCAGCCAAGAAGGTGGACAGGGGAACACTGAAGCTTTCTTT	CASSQEGGQGNTEAFF
TRBV29-1	few	TRBJ1-1	.	TGCAGCGTTGAGGACGGGGAAGCTTTCTTT	CSVEDGEAFF
TRBV7-8	many	TRBJ2-5	.	TGTGCCAGCAGCTTTATACAGGCGCCCCAAGAGACCCAGTACTTC	CASSFIQAPQETQYF
TRBV10-3	few	TRBJ2-1	TRBD2	TGTGCCATCAGTGAGACTAGCGGGAGAGGGGGACCTGGGGATGAGCAGTTCTTC	CAISETSGRGGPGDEQFF
TRBV27	.	TRBJ1-4	.	TGTGCCAGCAGGAGGGCTAATGAAAAACTGTTTTTT	CASRRANEKLFF
TRBV28	many	TRBJ2-5	TRBD1	TGTGCCAGCACCCCCGCCGGACAGGGGATTGGGACCCAGTACTTC	CASTPAGQGIGTQYF
TRBV6-1	.	TRBJ2-1	TRBD2	TGTGCCACCATAGCGGGAGCCTACAATGAGCAGTTCTTC	CATIAGAYNEQFF
TRBV28	many	TRBJ1-5	.	TGTGCCAGCACTCCCGCGGGGGTATTCCAGCCCCAGCATTTT	CASTPAGVFQPQHF
TRBV5-1	many	TRBJ1-4	TRBD1	TGCGCCAGCAGCCCAGGGACAGCAACTAATGAAAAACTGTTTTTT	CASSPGTATNEKLFF
TRBV5-1	many	TRBJ2-1	TRBD1	TGCGCCAGCAGCTTCCTTGGGGGACAGTACAATGAGCAGTTCTTC	CASSFLGGQYNEQFF
TRBV29-1	many	TRBJ2-7	TRBD1	TGCAGCGTCCGACAGGGAAGCTCCTACGAGCAGTACTTC	CSVRQGSSYEQYF
TRBV14	many	TRBJ2-1	TRBD1	TGTGCCAGCAGCCCCCGAACAGGGGGCTGGGAGCAGTTCTTC	CASSPRTGGWEQFF
TRBV9	few	TRBJ2-3	TRBD2	TGTGCCAGCAGCGGTATGCTAGCGGGGCGCACAGATACGCAGTATTTT	CASSGMLAGRTDTQYF
TRBV18	many	TRBJ2-1	.	TGTGCCAGCTCACCAGGGGATATCTCCTACAATGAGCAGTTCTTC	CASSPGDISYNEQFF
TRBV20-1	.	TRBJ2-1	TRBD2	TGCAGTGCTAGGCGGGGCGGACTAGCGAGTGAGCAGTTCTTC	CSARRGGLASEQFF
TRBV5-1	many	TRBJ2-1	TRBD2	TGCGCCAGCAGCGCTGGAGGACTAGCGGGAGGCACCCATGAGCAGTTCTTC	CASSAGGLAGGTHEQFF
TRBV7-2	few	TRBJ2-7	TRBD1	TGTGCCAGCAGGACAGGGATAGGCTACGAGCAGTACTTC	CASRTGIGYEQYF
TRBV28	many	TRBJ1-3	.	TGTGCCAGCAGCACGAGCCGGAACACCATATATTTT	CASSTSRNTIYF
TRBV5-1	few	TRBJ1-4	.	TGCGCCAGCAGCTTGGAGAGGTTAAACGAAAAACTGTTTTTT	CASSLERLNEKLFF
TRBV5-1	many	TRBJ2-5	.	TGCGCCAGCAGCTCGGCTACAGGGTTGGAGACCCAGTACTTC	CASSSATGLETQYF
TRBV27	.	TRBJ1-5	TRBD1	TGTGCCAGCAGCCGCAGGGGGGTGAACCAGCCCCAGCATTTT	CASSRRGVNQPQHF
TRBV30	.	TRBJ2-7	.	TGTGCCTGGAGTGTGGCCAGGAGCTACGAGCAGTACTTC	CAWSVARSYEQYF
TRBV24-1	many	TRBJ2-2	TRBD2	TGTGCCACCAGTGTTCCTAGCGGGACCGGGGAGCTGTTTTTT	CATSVPSGTGELFF